A selection of T cell receptor beta chains follows, all from one sample in a study of T and B cells in COVID-19 patients. Each CDR3 protein is one row after TCRdb ran MiXCR on the multiplex PCR reads. The repertoire holds approximately 10,000 distinct CDR3 sequences, with under 35% as singletons. Sequenced sample: blood. These TCRs come from a human donor who had recovered from COVID-19. Each CDR3 is given without its conserved first and last residue.

TRBJ2-7	TRBV10-3	ALGLAGPRGEQY
TRBJ1-6	TRBV30	AWQSSYNSPLH
TRBJ2-7	TRBV6-5	ASSYGGGTSGYEQY
TRBJ1-5	TRBV12-3/TRBV12-4	ASSPGTSRQPQH
TRBJ2-7	TRBV6-1	ASSEATYEQY
TRBJ2-1	TRBV20-1	SAPRSYNEQF
TRBJ1-4	TRBV7-9	ATIRVGEKLF
TRBJ2-2	TRBV4-3	ASSLIAGDTGELF
TRBJ1-2	TRBV6-5	ASSYSTLGANYGYT
TRBJ1-2	TRBV7-9	ASSPRMANYGYT
TRBJ2-5	TRBV6-5	ASSRTGGQSQETQY
TRBJ1-6	TRBV11-1	ASTLGGGHSPLH
TRBJ1-5	TRBV19	ASSMWVTRGTGDDQPQH
TRBJ2-6	TRBV6-2/TRBV6-3	ASSSTGVLANVLT
TRBJ2-3	TRBV13	ASSPNGTSDIDTQY
TRBJ2-7	TRBV28	ASSRGPTYEQY
TRBJ2-2	TRBV12-3/TRBV12-4	ASSERLAGGTGELF
TRBJ2-7	TRBV6-2/TRBV6-3	ASSHSYEQY
TRBJ1-2	TRBV6-5	ASRETASNYGYT
TRBJ2-1	TRBV7-9	ASSSGTGTNEQF
TRBJ2-2	TRBV5-5	ASSPEGTRANTGELF
TRBJ2-4	TRBV12-3/TRBV12-4	ASSPDRIKAIQY
TRBJ2-2	TRBV5-1	ASSRSDFGELF
TRBJ1-2	TRBV15	ATTWGRENYGYT
TRBJ1-3	TRBV18	ASSPRQGRNTIY
TRBJ2-2	TRBV19	ASSISGTGDTGELF
TRBJ2-7	TRBV20-1	SGTRAREVSYEQY
TRBJ1-1	TRBV10-3	AISESTGRRANTEAF
TRBJ2-1	TRBV15	ATSRVRGTSGFNEQF
TRBJ1-4	TRBV6-2/TRBV6-3	ASSSSRGRDEKLF
TRBJ2-5	TRBV6-2/TRBV6-3	ASSYSGRETQY
TRBJ1-2	TRBV27	ASSVTGGAGGYT
TRBJ2-3	TRBV19	ASSIASGSTDTQY
TRBJ2-2	TRBV14	ASSLAGVRTGELF
TRBJ2-3	TRBV5-6	ASSVTGYSAVDTQY
TRBJ1-4	TRBV7-6	ASRLGGEKLF
TRBJ1-5	TRBV6-2/TRBV6-3	ASSYPPGPRNQPQH
TRBJ1-3	TRBV6-5	ASSYSRQGFSGNTIY
TRBJ1-1	TRBV27	ASHQGTEAF
TRBJ1-1	TRBV4-3	ASSQRLGTEAF
TRBJ1-5	TRBV6-5	ASRPDRVGDQPQH
TRBJ2-5	TRBV6-5	ASSYRRNSETQY
TRBJ2-1	TRBV19	ASSSRRDLNEQF
TRBJ1-4	TRBV6-5	ASSYSWTGLEGEKLF
TRBJ2-2	TRBV12-3/TRBV12-4	ASPTTNTGELF
TRBJ1-1	TRBV20-1	SAEMGPTRTVNTEAF
TRBJ2-6	TRBV19	ASSTRDKGKSGANVLT
TRBJ1-6	TRBV6-5	ASSEAEGRWRPLH
TRBJ2-3	TRBV29-1	SVEGRARTRDTQY
TRBJ2-1	TRBV11-1	ASSPRAHEQF
TRBJ2-3	TRBV24-1	ATSDSFGGLSTDTQY
TRBJ1-2	TRBV5-1	ASSLRVTYGYT
TRBJ2-2	TRBV28	ASSAGGGRTGELF
TRBJ2-7	TRBV5-6	ASSLGYYEQY